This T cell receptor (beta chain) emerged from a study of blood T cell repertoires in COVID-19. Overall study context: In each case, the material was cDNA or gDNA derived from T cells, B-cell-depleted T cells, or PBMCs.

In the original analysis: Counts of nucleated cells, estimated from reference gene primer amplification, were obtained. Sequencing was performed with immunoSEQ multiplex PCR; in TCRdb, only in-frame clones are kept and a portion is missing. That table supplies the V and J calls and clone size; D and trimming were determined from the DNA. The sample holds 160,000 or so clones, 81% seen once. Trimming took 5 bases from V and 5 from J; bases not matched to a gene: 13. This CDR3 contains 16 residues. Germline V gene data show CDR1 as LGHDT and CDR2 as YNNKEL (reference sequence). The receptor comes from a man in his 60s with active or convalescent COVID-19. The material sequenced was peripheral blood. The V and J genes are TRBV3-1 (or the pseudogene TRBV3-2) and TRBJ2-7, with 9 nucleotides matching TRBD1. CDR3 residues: CASSYRGRGSYDEQYF. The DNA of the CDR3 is TGTGCCAGCAGCTACAGGGGGCGCGGATCATATGACGAGCAGTACTTC.